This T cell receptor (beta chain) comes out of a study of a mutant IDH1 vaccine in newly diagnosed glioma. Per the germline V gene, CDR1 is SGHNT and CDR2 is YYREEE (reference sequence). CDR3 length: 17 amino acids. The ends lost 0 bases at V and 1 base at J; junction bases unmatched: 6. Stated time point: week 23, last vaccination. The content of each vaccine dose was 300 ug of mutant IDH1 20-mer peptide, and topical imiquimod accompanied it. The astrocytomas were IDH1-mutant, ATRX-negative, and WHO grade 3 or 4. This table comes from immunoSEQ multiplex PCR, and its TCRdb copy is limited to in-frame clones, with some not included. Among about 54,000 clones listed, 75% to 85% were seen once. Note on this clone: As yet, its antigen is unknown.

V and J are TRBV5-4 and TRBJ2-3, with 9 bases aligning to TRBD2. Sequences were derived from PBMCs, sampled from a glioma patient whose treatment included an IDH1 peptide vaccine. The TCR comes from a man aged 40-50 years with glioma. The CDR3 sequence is CASSLDFSGGRTDTQYF. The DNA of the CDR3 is TGTGCCAGCAGCTTGGATTTTAGCGGGGGCCGCACAGATACGCAGTATTTT.